This T cell receptor beta chain was observed in a study of long-term antiretroviral therapy in people with HIV. CDR3 length: 18 amino acids. V lost 3 bases, J lost 0 bases, and 20 bases lay in between. The V gene's germline CDR1 is KGHSH and CDR2 LQKENI. The libraries were made with immunoSEQ v3.0 at survey level. Sequencing of each sample targeted about 40,000-50,000 T-cell genomes. The assay was immunoSEQ multiplex PCR, and TCRdb's table has in-frame clones only and misses some. The sample includes tens of thousands of clones, around 83% seen only once; the top ten take about 20%. The material sequenced was unsorted PBMCs, taken 0.1 years before starting antiretroviral therapy. This chain uses TRBV18 with TRBJ1-1; D may be TRBD1 (6 bases). The source of this sequence is a man between 18 and 35 years old with HIV. This CDR3 is CASSPIGHGSGVNTEAFF. CDR3 nucleotides: TGTGCCAGCTCACCTATCGGACATGGGTCAGGGGTGAACACTGAAGCTTTCTTT.